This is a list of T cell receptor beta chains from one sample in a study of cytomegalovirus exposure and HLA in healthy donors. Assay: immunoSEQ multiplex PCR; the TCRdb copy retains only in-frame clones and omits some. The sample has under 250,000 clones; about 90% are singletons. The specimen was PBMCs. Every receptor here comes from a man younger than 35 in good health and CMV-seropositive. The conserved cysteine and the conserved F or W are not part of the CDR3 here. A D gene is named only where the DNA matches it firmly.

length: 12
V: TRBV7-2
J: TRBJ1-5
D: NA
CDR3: ASSLAGVNQPQH

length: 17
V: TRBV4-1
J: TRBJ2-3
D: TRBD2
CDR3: ASSQEPPTSGRRGDTQY

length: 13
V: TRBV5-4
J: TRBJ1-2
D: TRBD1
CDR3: ASSFPRDRGYGYT

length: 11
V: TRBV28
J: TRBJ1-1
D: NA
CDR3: ASSLGMDTEAF

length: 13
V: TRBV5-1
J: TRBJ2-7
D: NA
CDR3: ASSLEEGARYEQY

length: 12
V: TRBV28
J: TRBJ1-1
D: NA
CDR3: ASTQMAENTEAF

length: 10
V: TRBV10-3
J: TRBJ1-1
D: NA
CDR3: AISGMNTEAF

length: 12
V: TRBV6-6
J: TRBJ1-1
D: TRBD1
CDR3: ASSYSGQGTEAF

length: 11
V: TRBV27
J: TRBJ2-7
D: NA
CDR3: ASSWRLEYEQY

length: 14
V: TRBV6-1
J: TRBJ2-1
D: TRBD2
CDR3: ASSESEAGDYNEQF

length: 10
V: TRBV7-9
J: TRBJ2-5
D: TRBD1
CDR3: ASSFGGTGKY

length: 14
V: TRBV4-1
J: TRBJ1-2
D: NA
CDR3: ASSSSTGRPDYGYT

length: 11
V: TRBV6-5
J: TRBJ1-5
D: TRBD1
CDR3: ASSRTGYQPQH

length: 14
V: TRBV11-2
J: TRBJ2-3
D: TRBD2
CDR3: ASSLDPAGHTDTQY

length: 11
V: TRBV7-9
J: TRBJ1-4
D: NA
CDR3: ASTPPGGEKLF

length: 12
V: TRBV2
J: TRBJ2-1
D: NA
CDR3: ASIQRGNSNEQF

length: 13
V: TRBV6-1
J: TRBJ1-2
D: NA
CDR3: ASSEGEGGQSGYT

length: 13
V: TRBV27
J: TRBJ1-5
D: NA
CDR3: ASSAQGGGNQPQH

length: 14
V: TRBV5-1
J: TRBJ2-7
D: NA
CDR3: ASSLGVSLLHLEQY

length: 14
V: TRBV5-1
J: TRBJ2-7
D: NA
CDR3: ASSLGVRILDYEQY

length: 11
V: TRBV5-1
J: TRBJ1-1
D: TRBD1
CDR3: ASSSTGVAEAF

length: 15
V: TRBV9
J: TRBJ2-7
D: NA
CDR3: ASSVEGNRENSYEQY

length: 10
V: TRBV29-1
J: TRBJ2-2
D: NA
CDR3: SALANTGELF

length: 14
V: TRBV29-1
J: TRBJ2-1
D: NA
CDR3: SVEFSYRALVNEQF

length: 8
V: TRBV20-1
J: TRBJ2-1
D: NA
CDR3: SGGGYEQF

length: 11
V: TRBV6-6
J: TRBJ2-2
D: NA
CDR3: ASSYSGTGELF

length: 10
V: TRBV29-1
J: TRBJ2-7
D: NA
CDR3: SVGTSAYEQY

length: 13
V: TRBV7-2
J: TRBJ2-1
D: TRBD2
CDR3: ASSPPGLAVNEQF

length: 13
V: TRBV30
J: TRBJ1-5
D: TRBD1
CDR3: AWRDTTGDQQPQH